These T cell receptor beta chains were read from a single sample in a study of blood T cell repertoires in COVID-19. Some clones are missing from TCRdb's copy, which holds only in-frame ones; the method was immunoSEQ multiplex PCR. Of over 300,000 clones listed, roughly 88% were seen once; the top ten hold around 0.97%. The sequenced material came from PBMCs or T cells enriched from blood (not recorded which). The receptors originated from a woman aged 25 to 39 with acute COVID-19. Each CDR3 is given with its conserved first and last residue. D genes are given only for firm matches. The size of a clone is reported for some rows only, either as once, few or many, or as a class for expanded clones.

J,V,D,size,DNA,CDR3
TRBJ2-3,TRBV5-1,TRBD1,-,TGCGCCAGCAGCCCGACAGGGGGCGACTTGGATACGCAGTATTTT,CASSPTGGDLDTQYF
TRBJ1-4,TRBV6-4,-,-,TGTGCCAGCAGTGAAGGCGGGGCGTCGGAAAAACTGTTTTTT,CASSEGGASEKLFF
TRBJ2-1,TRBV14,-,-,TGTGCCAGCAGCCAAGATGCGAGCGGTCACCTGGGGGAGCAGTTCTTC,CASSQDASGHLGEQFF
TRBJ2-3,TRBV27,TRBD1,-,TGTGCCAGCGGGACCGGGACAGGGGGACTCACAGATACGCAGTATTTT,CASGTGTGGLTDTQYF
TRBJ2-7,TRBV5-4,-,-,TGTGCCAGCAGCTCCCGACTAGGCACGAATGAAAACGAGCAGTACTTC,CASSSRLGTNENEQYF
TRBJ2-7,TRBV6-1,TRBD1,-,TGTGCCAGCAGTGACGCGGCAGGGGGCTTTGTCTATTCGAAACAGTACTTC,CASSDAAGGFVYSKQYF
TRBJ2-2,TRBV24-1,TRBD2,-,TGTGCCACCAGTGATCATGTCGCGGGGGGAACCGGGGAGCTGTTTTTT,CATSDHVAGGTGELFF
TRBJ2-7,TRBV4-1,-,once,TGCGCCAGCAGCCAAGATCAGGGGTACGAGCAGTACTTC,CASSQDQGYEQYF
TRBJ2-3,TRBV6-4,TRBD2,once,TGTGCCAGCAGTGACTCGGAGCGGGGGAGCACAGATACGCAGTATTTT,CASSDSERGSTDTQYF
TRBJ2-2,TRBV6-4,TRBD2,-,TGTGCCAGCAGTGAGACCCCATTCTTGGGGGGGGCGAACACCGGGGAGCTGTTTTTT,CASSETPFLGGANTGELFF
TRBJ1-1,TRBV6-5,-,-,TGTGCCACCCAGATGAACACTGAAGCTTTCTTT,CATQMNTEAFF
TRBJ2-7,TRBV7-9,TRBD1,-,TGTGCCAGCAGTCCCCGGGACAGTGAATACTACGAGCAGTACTTC,CASSPRDSEYYEQYF
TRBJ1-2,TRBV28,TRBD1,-,TGTGCCAGCAGTCCACGGACAGGACGATCTCTTATCTATGGCTACACCTTC,CASSPRTGRSLIYGYTF
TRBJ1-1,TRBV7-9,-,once,TGTGCCAGTGGGGGGGACTACACTGAAGCTTTCTTT,CASGGDYTEAFF
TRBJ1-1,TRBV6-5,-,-,TGTGCCAGCAGCCCGTCAGGGAACACTGAAGCTTTCTTT,CASSPSGNTEAFF
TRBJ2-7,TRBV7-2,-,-,TGTGCCAGCAGCTCCGGACAAGTAAGCTACGAGCAGTACTTC,CASSSGQVSYEQYF
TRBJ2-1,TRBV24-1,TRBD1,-,TGTGCCACCAGTGATCCCGCGGGCAGGGGGAATAATGAGCAGTTCTTC,CATSDPAGRGNNEQFF
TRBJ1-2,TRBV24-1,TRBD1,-,TGTGCCACCAGCGAGGACAGGGGGCTTAACTATGGCTACACCTTC,CATSEDRGLNYGYTF
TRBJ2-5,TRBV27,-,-,TGTGCCAGCTCCGTAGCGACGGGGGTTTGGGAGACCCAGTACTTC,CASSVATGVWETQYF
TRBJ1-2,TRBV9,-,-,TGTGCCAGCAGCGTAGTACAGGGACATGGCTACACCTTC,CASSVVQGHGYTF
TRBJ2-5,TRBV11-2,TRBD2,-,TGTGCCAGCAGCGTCTCTAGCGGCCAAGAGACCCAGTACTTC,CASSVSSGQETQYF
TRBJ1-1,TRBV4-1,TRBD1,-,TGCGCCAGCAGCCAAGTGGGACAGGGAGCGGGAGCTTTCTTT,CASSQVGQGAGAFF
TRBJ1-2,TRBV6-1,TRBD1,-,TGTGCCAGCAGTGAAGACAGGGGGCCCGGCTACACCTTC,CASSEDRGPGYTF
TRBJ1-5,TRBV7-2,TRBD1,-,TGTGCCAGCAGCTTCGGACAGGGGAATCAGCCCCAGCATTTT,CASSFGQGNQPQHF
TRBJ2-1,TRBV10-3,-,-,TGTGCCATCAGTTTCGGGGTAGACGAGCAGTTCTTC,CAISFGVDEQFF
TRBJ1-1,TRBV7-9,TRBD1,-,TGTGCCAGCAGCCGGGACAGTATGAGGACTGAAGCTTTCTTT,CASSRDSMRTEAFF
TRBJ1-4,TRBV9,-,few,TGTGCCAGCAGCCAAACAGGATCAACTAATGAAAAACTGTTTTTT,CASSQTGSTNEKLFF